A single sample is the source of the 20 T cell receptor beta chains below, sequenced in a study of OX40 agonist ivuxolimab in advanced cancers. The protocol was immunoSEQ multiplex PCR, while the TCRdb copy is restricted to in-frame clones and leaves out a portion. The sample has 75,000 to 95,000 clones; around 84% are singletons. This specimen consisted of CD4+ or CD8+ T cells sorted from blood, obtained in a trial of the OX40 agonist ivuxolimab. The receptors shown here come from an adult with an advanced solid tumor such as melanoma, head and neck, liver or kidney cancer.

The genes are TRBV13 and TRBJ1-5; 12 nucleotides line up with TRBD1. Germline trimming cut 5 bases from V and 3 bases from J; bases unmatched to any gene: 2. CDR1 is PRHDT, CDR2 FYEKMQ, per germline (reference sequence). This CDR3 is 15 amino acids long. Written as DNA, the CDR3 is TGTGCCAGCAGCATGGGACAGGGGGCCAATCAGCCCCAGCATTTT. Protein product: CASSMGQGANQPQHF.

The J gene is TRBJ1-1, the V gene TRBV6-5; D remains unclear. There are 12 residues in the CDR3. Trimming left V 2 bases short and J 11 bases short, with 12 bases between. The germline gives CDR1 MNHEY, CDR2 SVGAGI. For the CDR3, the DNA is TGTGCCAGCAGTTACGGCCCAAACCACGCTTTCTTT. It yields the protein CASSYGPNHAFF.

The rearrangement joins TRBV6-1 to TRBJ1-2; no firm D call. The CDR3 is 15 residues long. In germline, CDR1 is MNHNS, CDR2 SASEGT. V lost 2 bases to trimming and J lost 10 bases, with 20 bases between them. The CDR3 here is CASSELERPRLSYTF. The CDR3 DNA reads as TGTGCCAGCAGTGAACTGGAGCGCCCGCGACTATCCTACACCTTC.

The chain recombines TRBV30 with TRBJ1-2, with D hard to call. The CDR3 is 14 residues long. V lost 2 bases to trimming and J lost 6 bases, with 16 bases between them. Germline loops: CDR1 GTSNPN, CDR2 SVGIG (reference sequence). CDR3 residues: CAWSPGGGSDGYTF. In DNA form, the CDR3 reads TGTGCCTGGAGTCCGGGAGGTGGGAGTGATGGCTACACCTTC.

CDR3: CASSSYWEEQYF. CDR3 in DNA: TGTGCCAGCAGTTCCTACTGGGAAGAGCAGTACTTC. This chain connects TRBV28 to TRBJ2-7, with D hard to call. Per germline, CDR1 MDHEN and CDR2 SYDVKM. Between the trimmed V and J ends, which lost 4 bases and 7 bases, there was a span of 11 bases. The CDR3 consists of 12 residues.

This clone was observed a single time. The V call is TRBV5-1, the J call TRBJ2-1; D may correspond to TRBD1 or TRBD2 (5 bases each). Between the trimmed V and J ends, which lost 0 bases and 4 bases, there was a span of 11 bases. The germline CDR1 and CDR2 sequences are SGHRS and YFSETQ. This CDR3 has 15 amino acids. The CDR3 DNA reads TGCGCCAGCAGCTTGGGGGACGGTCTTTACAATGAGCAGTTCTTC. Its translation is CASSLGDGLYNEQFF.

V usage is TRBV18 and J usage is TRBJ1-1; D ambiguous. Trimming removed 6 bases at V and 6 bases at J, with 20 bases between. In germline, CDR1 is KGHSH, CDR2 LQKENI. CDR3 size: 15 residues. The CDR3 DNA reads TGTGCCAGCTCGCCCAACGGAGCCGAGATCTCTGAAGCTTTCTTT. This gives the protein CASSPNGAEISEAFF.

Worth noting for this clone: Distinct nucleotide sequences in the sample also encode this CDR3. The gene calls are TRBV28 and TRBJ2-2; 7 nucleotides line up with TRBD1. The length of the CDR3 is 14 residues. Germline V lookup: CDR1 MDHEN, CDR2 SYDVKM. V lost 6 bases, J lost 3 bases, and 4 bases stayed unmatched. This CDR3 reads CASSRQGDTGELFF. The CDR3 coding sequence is TGTGCCAGCAGCCGACAGGGCGACACCGGGGAGCTGTTTTTT.

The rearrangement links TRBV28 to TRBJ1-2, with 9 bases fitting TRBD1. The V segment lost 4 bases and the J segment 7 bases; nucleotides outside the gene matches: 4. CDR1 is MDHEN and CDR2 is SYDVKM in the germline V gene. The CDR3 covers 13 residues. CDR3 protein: CASSSGQGSGYTF. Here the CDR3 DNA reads TGTGCCAGCAGTTCGGGACAGGGTTCTGGCTACACCTTC.

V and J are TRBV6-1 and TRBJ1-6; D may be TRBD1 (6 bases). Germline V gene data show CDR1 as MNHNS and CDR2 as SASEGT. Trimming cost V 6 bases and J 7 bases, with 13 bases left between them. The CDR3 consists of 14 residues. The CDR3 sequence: CASSRDRTNSPLHF. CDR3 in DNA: TGTGCCAGCAGCCGCGACAGGACCAATTCACCCCTCCACTTT.

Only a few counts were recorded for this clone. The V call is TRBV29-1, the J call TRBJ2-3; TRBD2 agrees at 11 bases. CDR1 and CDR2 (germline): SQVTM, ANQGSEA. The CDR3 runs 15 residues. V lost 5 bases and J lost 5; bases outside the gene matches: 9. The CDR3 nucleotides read TGCAGCGTTTCACGTAGCGGGGGGGCTATAGATACGCAGTATTTT. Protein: CSVSRSGGAIDTQYF.

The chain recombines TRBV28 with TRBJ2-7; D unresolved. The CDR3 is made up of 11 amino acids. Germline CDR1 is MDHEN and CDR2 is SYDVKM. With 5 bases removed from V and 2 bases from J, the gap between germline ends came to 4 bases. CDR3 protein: CASSVTYEQYF. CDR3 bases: TGTGCCAGCAGTGTCACCTACGAGCAGTACTTC.

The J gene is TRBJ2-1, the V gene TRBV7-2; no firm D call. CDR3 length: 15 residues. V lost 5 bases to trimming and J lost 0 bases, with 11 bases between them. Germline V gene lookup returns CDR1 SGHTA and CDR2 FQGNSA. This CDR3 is CASSPRSSSYNEQFF. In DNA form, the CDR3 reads TGTGCCAGCAGCCCGCGGTCCAGCTCCTACAATGAGCAGTTCTTC.

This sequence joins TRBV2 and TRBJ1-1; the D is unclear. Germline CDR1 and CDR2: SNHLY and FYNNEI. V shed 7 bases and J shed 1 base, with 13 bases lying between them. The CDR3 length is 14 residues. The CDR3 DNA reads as TGTGCCAGCAACTCCGAGGGCCCGAACACTGAAGCTTTCTTT. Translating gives CASNSEGPNTEAFF. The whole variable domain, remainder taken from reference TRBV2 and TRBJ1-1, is EPEVTQTPSHQVTQMGQEVILRCVPISNHLYFYWYRQILGQKVEFLVSFYNNEISEKSEIFDDQFSVERPDGSNFTLKIRSTKLEDSAMYFCASNSEGPNTEAFFGQGTRLTVV.

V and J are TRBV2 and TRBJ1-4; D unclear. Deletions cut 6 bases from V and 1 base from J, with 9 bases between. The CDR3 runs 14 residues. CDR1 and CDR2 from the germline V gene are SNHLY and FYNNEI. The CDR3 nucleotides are TGTGCCAGCAGGACGGGAGGAACTAATGAAAAACTGTTTTTT. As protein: CASRTGGTNEKLFF.

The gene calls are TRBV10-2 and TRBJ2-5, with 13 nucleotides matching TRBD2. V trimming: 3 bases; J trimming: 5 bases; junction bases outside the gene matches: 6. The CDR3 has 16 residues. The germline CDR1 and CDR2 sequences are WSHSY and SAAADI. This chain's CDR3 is CASSDLLAGGQETQYF. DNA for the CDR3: TGCGCCAGCAGTGACCTACTAGCGGGGGGGCAGGAGACCCAGTACTTC.

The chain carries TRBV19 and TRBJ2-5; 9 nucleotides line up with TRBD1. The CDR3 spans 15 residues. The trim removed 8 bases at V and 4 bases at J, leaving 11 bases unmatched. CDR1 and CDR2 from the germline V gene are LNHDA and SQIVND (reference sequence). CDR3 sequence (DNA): TGTGCCAGTTCCCTACAGGGGGCGCCGCGAGAGACCCAGTACTTC. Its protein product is CASSLQGAPRETQYF. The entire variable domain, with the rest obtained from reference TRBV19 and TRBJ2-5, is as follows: DGGITQSPKYLFRKEGQNVTLSCEQNLNHDAMYWYRQDPGQGLRLIYYSQIVNDFQKGDIAEGYSVSREKKESFPLTVTSAQKNPTAFYLCASSLQGAPRETQYFGPGTRLLVL.

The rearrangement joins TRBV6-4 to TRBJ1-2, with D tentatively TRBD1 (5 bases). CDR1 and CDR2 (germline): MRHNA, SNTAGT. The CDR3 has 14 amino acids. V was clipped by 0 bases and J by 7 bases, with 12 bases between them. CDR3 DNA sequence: TGTGCCAGCAGTGACTCTGGGGGTCTACGTGGCTACACCTTC. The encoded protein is CASSDSGGLRGYTF.

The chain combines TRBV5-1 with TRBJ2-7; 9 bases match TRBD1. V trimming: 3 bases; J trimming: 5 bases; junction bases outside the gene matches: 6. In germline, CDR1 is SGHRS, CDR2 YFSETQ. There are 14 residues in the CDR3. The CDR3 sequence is CASSSGQGIDEQYF. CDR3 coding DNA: TGCGCCAGCAGCTCCGGACAGGGGATCGACGAGCAGTACTTC.

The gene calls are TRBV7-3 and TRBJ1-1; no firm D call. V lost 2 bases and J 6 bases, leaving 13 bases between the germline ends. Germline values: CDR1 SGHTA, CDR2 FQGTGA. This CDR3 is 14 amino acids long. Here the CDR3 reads CASSLWVSGSEAFF. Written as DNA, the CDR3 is TGTGCCAGCAGCTTATGGGTGTCGGGGTCTGAAGCTTTCTTT.